The source of this T cell receptor (beta chain) is a study of blood T cell repertoires in COVID-19. TCRdb's copy holds only in-frame clones and misses some; the assay was immunoSEQ multiplex PCR. The data contain approximately 340,000 clones, approximately 88% of them singletons. V was pared by 5 bases and J by 8 bases, with 9 bases between. The CDR3 totals 12 residues. The V gene's germline CDR1 is SGHTA and CDR2 FQGNSA. The chain employs TRBV7-2 and TRBJ1-4; D is possibly TRBD1 (6 bases). The sample comprised peripheral blood. The sequence came from a man aged 30 to 45 with COVID-19, enrolled during active disease. The CDR3 DNA reads TGTGCCAGCAGCCCGAGGGGGGAAAAACTGTTTTTT. It is translated as CASSPRGEKLFF.